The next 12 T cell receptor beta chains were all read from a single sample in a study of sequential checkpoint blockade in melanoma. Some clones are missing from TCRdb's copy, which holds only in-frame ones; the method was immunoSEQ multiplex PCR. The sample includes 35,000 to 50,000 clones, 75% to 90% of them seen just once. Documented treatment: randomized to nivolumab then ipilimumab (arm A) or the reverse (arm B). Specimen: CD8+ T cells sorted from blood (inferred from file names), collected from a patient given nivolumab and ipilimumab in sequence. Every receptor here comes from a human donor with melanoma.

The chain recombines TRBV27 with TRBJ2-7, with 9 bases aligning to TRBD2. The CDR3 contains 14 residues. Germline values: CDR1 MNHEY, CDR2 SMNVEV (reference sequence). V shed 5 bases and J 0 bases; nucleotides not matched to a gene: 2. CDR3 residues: CASSAGLASYEQYF. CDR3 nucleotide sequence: TGTGCCAGCAGTGCGGGACTAGCCTCCTACGAGCAGTACTTC.

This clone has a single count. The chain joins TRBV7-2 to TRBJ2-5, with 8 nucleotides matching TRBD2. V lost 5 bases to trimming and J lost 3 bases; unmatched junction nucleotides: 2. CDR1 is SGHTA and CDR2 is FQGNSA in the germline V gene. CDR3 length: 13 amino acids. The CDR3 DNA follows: TGTGCCAGCAGCGGACTAGCTGAAGAGACCCAGTACTTC. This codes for CASSGLAEETQYF.

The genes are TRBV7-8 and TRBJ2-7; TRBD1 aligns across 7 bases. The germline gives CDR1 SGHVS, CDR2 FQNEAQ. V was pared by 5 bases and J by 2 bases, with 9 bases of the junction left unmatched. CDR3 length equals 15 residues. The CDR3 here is CASSAPGQLPYEQYV. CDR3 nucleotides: TGTGCCAGCAGCGCGCCGGGACAGCTTCCCTACGAGCAGTACGTC.

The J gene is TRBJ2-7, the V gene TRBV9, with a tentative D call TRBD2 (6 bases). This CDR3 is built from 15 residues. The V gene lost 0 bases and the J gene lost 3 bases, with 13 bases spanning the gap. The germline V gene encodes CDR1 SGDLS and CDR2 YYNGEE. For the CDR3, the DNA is TGTGCCAGCAGCGTAGGAGGCGGGATGGTCTACGAGCAGTACTTC. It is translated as CASSVGGGMVYEQYF.

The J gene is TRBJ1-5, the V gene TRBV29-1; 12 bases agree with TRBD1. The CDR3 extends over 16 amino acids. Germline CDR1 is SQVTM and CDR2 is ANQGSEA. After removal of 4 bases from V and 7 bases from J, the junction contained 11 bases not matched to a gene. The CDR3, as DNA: TGCAGCGTTGTAGTGGTCGGGACAGGGGGCTCCCAGCCCCAGCATTTT. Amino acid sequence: CSVVVVGTGGSQPQHF.

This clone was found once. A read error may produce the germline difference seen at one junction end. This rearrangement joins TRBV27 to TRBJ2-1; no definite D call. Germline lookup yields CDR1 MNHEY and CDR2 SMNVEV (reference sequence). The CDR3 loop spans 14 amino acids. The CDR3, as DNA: TGTGCCAGCACCATCGGTAGCTCCCACAATGAGCAGTTCTTC. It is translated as CASTIGSSHNEQFF.

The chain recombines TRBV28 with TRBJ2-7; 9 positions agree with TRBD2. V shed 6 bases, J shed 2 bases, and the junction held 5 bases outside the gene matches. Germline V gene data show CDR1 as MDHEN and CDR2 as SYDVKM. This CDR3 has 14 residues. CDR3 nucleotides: TGTGCCAGCAGGAGACTAGCGGAGACCTACGAGCAGTACTTC. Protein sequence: CASRRLAETYEQYF.

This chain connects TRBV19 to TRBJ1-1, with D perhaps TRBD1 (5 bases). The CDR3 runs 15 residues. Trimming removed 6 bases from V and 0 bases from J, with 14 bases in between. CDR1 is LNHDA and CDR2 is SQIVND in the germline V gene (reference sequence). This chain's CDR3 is CASRLREGMNTEAFF. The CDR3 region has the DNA TGTGCCAGTAGGTTACGGGAGGGGATGAACACTGAAGCTTTCTTT.

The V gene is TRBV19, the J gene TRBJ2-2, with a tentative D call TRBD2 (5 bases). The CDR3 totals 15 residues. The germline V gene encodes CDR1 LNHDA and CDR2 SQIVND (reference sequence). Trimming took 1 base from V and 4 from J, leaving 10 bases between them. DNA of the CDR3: TGTGCCAGTAGTATAGCGATAGGGAGCACCGGGGAGCTGTTTTTT. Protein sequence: CASSIAIGSTGELFF.

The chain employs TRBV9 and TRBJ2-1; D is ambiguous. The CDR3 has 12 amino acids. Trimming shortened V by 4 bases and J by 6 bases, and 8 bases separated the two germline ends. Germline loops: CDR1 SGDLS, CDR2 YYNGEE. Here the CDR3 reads CASSLTTNEQFF. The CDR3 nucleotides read TGTGCCAGCAGCCTTACAACCAATGAGCAGTTCTTC.

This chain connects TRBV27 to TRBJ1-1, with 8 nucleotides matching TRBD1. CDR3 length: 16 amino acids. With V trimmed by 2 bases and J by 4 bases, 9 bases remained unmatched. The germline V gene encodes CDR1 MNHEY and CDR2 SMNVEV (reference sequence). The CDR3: CASSLVQGALGTEAFF. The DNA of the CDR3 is TGTGCCAGCAGTTTAGTCCAGGGGGCTCTGGGCACTGAAGCTTTCTTT.

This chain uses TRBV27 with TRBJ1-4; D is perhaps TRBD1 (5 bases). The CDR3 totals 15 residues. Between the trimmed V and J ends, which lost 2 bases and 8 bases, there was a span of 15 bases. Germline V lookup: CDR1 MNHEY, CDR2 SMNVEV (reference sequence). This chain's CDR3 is CASSLMGGVREKLFF. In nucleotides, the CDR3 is TGTGCCAGCAGTTTAATGGGGGGTGTTAGGGAAAAACTGTTTTTT.